This T cell receptor (beta chain) came from a study of blood T cell repertoires in COVID-19. The germline gives CDR1 LGHDT, CDR2 YNNKEL (reference sequence). This CDR3 comprises 16 residues. After removal of 4 bases from V and 2 bases from J, the junction contained 8 bases not matched to a gene. Some clones are missing from TCRdb's copy, which holds only in-frame ones; the method was immunoSEQ multiplex PCR. The sample has about 370,000 clones; roughly nine tenths are singletons. The chain carries TRBV3-1 (or the pseudogene TRBV3-2) and TRBJ2-5; TRBD2 agrees at 9 bases. The specimen sequenced was PBMCs or T cells enriched from blood (not recorded which). The sequence derives from a man aged 18 to 30 who had recovered from COVID-19. CDR3 sequence: CASSRAPTSGQETQYF. The CDR3 region has the DNA TGTGCCAGCAGCCGAGCCCCAACTAGCGGGCAAGAGACCCAGTACTTC.